The 14 T cell receptor beta chains given below trace back to one sample, sequenced in a study of T cell responses to AZD1222 COVID-19 vaccine. TCRdb keeps only in-frame clones here, not all; method: immunoSEQ multiplex PCR. The sample has about 75,000 clones, 80% to 90% seen once. Sequenced here: peripheral blood, sampled 28 days after the second AZD1222 dose. The receptors were gathered from an adult who received the AZD1222 COVID-19 vaccine.

The CDR3 loop reads CASSSTDTNEQFF. The CDR3 DNA follows: TGTGCCAGCAGTTCGACAGATACAAATGAGCAGTTCTTC. The chain links TRBV12-3 or TRBV12-4 to TRBJ2-1; D is perhaps TRBD1 (5 bases). The CDR3 consists of 13 residues. V lost 4 bases, J lost 7 bases, and 11 bases lay in between.

The gene calls are TRBV14 and TRBJ2-5; D call uncertain. CDR3 size: 13 residues. The germline V gene has CDR1 SGHDN and CDR2 FVKESK. Trimming took off 6 bases at V and 7 bases at J, with 15 bases between the two ends. The CDR3 region is CASSGLAMATQYF. CDR3 DNA sequence: TGTGCCAGCAGTGGCCTCGCTATGGCGACCCAGTACTTC.

The V call is TRBV7-8, the J call TRBJ1-5; 9 positions agree with TRBD1. Germline values: CDR1 SGHVS, CDR2 FQNEAQ. The CDR3 is 15 residues long. The J segment lost 9 bases and the V segment lost 1 base, leaving 7 bases of the junction unmatched. The CDR3 loop is CASSLGTGALRPQHF. Written as DNA, the CDR3 is TGTGCCAGCAGCTTAGGGACAGGGGCCCTGCGGCCCCAGCATTTT.

V usage is TRBV5-6 and J usage is TRBJ2-7; no reliable D call. The CDR3 is made up of 13 amino acids. V gave up 2 bases and J gave up 5 bases, with 11 bases separating them. The germline CDR1 and CDR2 sequences are SGHDT and YYEEEE. As DNA, the CDR3 is TGTGCCAGCAGCTTACCCGCAAGCCACGAGCAGTACTTC. Translating gives CASSLPASHEQYF.

The chain is built from TRBV27 and TRBJ2-1, with D uncertain. This CDR3 region has 11 residues. Germline CDR1 is MNHEY and CDR2 is SMNVEV (reference sequence). V was cut by 0 bases and J by 10 bases, with 4 bases left in between. CDR3 region: CASSLSGEQFF. CDR3 DNA sequence: TGTGCCAGCAGTTTATCAGGAGAGCAGTTCTTC.

This chain links TRBV3-1 (or the pseudogene TRBV3-2) with TRBJ2-1; 10 nucleotides line up with TRBD1. The ends lost 6 bases at V and 9 bases at J; junction bases unmatched: 14. CDR1 LGHDT and CDR2 YNNKEL come from the germline V gene (reference sequence). This CDR3 region has 16 residues. The CDR3 DNA reads TGTGCCAGCAGATTGGACAGGGGGGACCTGTCAAGTGAGCAGTTCTTC. Translating it yields CASRLDRGDLSSEQFF.

The V and J genes are TRBV19 and TRBJ1-4, with 7 bases aligning to TRBD1. The germline CDR1 and CDR2 sequences are LNHDA and SQIVND (reference sequence). V lost 4 bases to trimming and J lost 6 bases; unmatched junction nucleotides: 5. The CDR3 totals 14 residues. The CDR3 region has the DNA TGTGCCAGTAGTACTGACAGGGTGGATGAAAAACTGTTTTTT. Translating gives CASSTDRVDEKLFF. The full variable domain, rest sourced from reference TRBV19 and TRBJ1-4, is DGGITQSPKYLFRKEGQNVTLSCEQNLNHDAMYWYRQDPGQGLRLIYYSQIVNDFQKGDIAEGYSVSREKKESFPLTVTSAQKNPTAFYLCASSTDRVDEKLFFGSGTQLSVL.

The chain is built from TRBV18 and TRBJ1-1; 11 bases are shared with TRBD1. Germline CDR1 KGHSH, CDR2 LQKENI. This CDR3 comprises 14 residues. The trim removed 2 bases at V and 6 bases at J, leaving 2 bases unmatched. CDR3 amino acids: CASSPADRGPEAFF. DNA for the CDR3: TGTGCCAGCTCACCAGCGGACAGGGGGCCTGAAGCTTTCTTT.

This chain links TRBV12-5 with TRBJ2-1; 12 bases are shared with TRBD2. This CDR3 region has 16 residues. The J segment lost 4 bases and the V segment lost 2 bases, leaving 3 bases of the junction unmatched. Germline lookup yields CDR1 LGHNT and CDR2 FRNRAP. The CDR3 loop reads CASGLWTSGEYNEQFF. CDR3 nucleotides: TGTGCTAGTGGTTTGTGGACTAGCGGGGAGTACAATGAGCAGTTCTTC.

The V and J genes are TRBV4-1 and TRBJ2-7; perhaps TRBD2 as D (6 bases). CDR3 length: 14 residues. The V end was cut by 0 bases, the J end by 5 bases, with 11 bases between. Germline CDR1 and CDR2: MGHRA and YSYEKL. CDR3 sequence: CASSQEAGSNEQYF. CDR3 DNA: TGCGCCAGCAGCCAAGAGGCGGGATCCAACGAGCAGTACTTC.

This chain links TRBV10-2 with TRBJ2-1; D is uncertain. Between the trimmed V and J ends, which lost 4 bases and 6 bases, there was a span of 10 bases. The CDR3 totals 13 residues. Germline lookup yields CDR1 WSHSY and CDR2 SAAADI. Written as DNA, the CDR3 is TGCGCCAGCAGTGGTTGGCAGTCCAATGAGCAGTTCTTC. As protein: CASSGWQSNEQFF.

The CDR3 nucleotides are TGCGCCAGCAGCTTGGTCCCAGGAACGAACACTGAAGCTTTCTTT. Encoded protein: CASSLVPGTNTEAFF. The rearrangement links TRBV5-1 to TRBJ1-1; D gene unclear. V lost 0 bases and J 1 base, leaving 10 bases between the germline ends. The CDR3 loop spans 15 amino acids. In germline, CDR1 is SGHRS, CDR2 YFSETQ.

This clone was seen at least ten times. The V call is TRBV7-9, the J call TRBJ1-4; D is undetermined. This CDR3 is built from 14 residues. Trimming left V 2 bases short and J 3 bases short, with 7 bases between. The V gene's germline CDR1 is SEHNR and CDR2 FQNEAQ (reference sequence). The CDR3 DNA reads TGTGCCAGCAGCTTACAGACGGCTAATGAAAAACTGTTTTTT. Translation gives CASSLQTANEKLFF.

This chain connects TRBV15 to TRBJ2-5; a weak D match, TRBD2 (6 bases). V was trimmed by 0 bases and J by 10 bases, leaving 24 bases between them. This CDR3 region has 17 residues. The germline CDR1 and CDR2 sequences are LNHNV and YYDKDF (reference sequence). This CDR3 is CATSRDGVWGERDVQYF. The CDR3 nucleotides read TGTGCCACCAGCAGAGACGGGGTGTGGGGGGAACGGGATGTCCAGTACTTC.